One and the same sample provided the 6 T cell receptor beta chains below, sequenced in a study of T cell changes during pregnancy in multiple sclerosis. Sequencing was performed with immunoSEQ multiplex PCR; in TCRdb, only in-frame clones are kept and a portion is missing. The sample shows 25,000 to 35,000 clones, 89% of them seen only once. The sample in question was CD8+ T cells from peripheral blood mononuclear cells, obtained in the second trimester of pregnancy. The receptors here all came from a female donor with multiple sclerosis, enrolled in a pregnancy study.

The CDR3 spells CASTPGFNQPQHF. DNA for the CDR3: TGTGCCAGCACCCCCGGGTTCAATCAGCCCCAGCATTTT. This sequence joins TRBV28 and TRBJ1-5; no reliable D call. Germline CDR1 MDHEN, CDR2 SYDVKM. CDR3 length equals 13 residues. V gave up 7 bases and J gave up 3 bases, with 10 bases separating them.

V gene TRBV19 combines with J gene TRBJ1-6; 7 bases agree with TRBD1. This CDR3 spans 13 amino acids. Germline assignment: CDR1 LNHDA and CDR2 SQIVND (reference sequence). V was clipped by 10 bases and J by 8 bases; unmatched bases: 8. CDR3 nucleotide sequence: TGTGCCACCCGGGACAGTAATTATTCACCCCTCCACTTT. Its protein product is CATRDSNYSPLHF. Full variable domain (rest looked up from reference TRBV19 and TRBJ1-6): DGGITQSPKYLFRKEGQNVTLSCEQNLNHDAMYWYRQDPGQGLRLIYYSQIVNDFQKGDIAEGYSVSREKKESFPLTVTSAQKNPTAFYLCATRDSNYSPLHFGNGTRLTVT.

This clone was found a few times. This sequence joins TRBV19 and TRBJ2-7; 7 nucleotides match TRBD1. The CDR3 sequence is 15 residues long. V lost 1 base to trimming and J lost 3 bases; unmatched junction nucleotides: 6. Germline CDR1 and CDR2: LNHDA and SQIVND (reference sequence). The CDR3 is CASSIGRQGYYEQYF. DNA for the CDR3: TGTGCCAGTAGTATAGGGAGACAGGGCTACTACGAGCAGTACTTC.

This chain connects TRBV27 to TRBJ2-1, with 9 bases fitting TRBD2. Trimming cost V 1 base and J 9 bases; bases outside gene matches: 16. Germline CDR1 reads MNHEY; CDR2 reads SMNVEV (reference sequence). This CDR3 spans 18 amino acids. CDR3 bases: TGTGCCAGCAGTTTATTTTACGGGACTAGCCCGCCAGGCGGTGAGCAGTTCTTC. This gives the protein CASSLFYGTSPPGGEQFF.

CDR3 bases: TGTGCCAGCTATCCTAAAGGGGCGGCTCAGCCCCAGCATTTT. Its translation: CASYPKGAAQPQHF. The chain is built from TRBV27 and TRBJ1-5, with TRBD1 as a possible D gene (5 bases). The germline V and J ends were trimmed by 8 bases and 6 bases, with 17 bases remaining between them. The CDR3 length is 14 residues. CDR1 MNHEY and CDR2 SMNVEV come from the germline V gene (reference sequence).

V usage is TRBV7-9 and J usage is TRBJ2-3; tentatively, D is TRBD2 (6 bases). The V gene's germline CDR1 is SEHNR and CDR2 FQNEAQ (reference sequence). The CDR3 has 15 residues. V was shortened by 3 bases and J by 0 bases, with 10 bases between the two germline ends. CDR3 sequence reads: CASSFSGASTDTQYF. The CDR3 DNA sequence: TGTGCCAGCAGCTTCTCGGGAGCCAGCACAGATACGCAGTATTTT.